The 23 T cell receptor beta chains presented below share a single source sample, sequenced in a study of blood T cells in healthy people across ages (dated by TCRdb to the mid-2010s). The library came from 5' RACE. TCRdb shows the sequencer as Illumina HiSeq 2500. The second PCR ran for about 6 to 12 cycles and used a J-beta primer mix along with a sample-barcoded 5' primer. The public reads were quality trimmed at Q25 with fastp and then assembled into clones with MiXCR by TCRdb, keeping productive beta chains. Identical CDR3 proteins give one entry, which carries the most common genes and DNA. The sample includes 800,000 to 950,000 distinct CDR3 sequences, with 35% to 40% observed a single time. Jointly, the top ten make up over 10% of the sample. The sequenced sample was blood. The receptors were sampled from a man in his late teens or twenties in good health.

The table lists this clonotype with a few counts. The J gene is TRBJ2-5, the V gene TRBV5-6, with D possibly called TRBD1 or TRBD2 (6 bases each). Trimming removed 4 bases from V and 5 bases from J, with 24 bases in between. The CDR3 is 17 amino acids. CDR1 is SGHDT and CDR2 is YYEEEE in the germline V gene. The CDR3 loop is CASSPDSYGTLDETQYF. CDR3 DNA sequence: TGTGCCAGCAGCCCGGACAGCTATGGGACTTTAGACGAGACCCAGTACTTC.

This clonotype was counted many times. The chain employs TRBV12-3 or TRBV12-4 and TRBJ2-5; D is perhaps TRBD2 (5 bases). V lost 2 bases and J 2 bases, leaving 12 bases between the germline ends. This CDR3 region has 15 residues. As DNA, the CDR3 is TGTGCCAGCAGTTTAACGGCGGGTGTACAAGAGACCCAGTACTTC. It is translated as CASSLTAGVQETQYF.

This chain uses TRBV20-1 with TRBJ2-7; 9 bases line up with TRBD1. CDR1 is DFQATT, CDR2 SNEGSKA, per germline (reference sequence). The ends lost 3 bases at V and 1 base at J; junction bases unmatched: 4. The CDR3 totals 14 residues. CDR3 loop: CSARDRGRSYEQYF. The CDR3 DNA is TGCAGTGCTAGGGACAGGGGCCGTTCCTACGAGCAGTACTTC.

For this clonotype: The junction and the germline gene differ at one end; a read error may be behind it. The CDR3 protein is CASGERVSDNSPLHF. CDR3 bases: TGTGCCAGCGGTGAAAGGGTGTCAGATAATTCACCCCTCCACTTT. The chain is built from TRBV25-1 and TRBJ1-6; D not resolved. The CDR3 is 15 amino acids. Germline CDR1 is MGHDK and CDR2 is SYGVNS.

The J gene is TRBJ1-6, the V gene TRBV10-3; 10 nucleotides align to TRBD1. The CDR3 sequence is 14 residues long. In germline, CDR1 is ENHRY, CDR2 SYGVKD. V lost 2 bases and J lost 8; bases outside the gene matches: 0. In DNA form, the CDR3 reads TGTGCCATCAGTGAGGGGACAGGGGATTCACCCCTCCACTTT. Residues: CAISEGTGDSPLHF.

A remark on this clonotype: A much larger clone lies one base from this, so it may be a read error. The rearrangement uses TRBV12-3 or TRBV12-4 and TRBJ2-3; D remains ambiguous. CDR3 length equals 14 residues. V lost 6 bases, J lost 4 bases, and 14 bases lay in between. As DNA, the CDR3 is TGTGCCAGCAGCGAACAGAGCCGCGCAGATACGCAGTATTTT. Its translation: CASSEQSRADTQYF.

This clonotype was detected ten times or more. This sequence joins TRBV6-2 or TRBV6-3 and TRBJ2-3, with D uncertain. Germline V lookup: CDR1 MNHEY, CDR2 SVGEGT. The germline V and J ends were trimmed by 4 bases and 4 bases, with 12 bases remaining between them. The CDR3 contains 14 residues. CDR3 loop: CASSSIGKPDTQYF. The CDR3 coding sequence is TGTGCCAGCAGTTCCATAGGAAAACCAGATACGCAGTATTTT.

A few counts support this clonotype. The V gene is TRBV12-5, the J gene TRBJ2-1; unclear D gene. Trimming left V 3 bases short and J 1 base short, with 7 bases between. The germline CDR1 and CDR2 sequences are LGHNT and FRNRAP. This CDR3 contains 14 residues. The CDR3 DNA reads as TGTGCTAGTGGTTTTGGGGAATCCTACAATGAGCAGTTCTTC. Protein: CASGFGESYNEQFF.

CDR3 bases: TGCGCCAGCAGCCAAGACATGGTCGGGCGAGGGAACCTCTATGGCTACACCTTC. Translated, it gives CASSQDMVGRGNLYGYTF. The rearrangement links TRBV4-3 to TRBJ1-2, with no clear D. The CDR3 length is 18 residues. The ends were cut back, 0 bases at V and 4 bases at J, with 21 bases in the middle. Germline-derived CDR1 and CDR2 are LGHNA and YSLEER.

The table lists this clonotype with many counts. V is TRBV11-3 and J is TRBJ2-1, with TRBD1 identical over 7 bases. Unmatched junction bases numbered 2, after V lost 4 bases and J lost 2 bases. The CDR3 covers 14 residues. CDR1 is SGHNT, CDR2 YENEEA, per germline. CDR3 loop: CASSWDSTYNEQFF. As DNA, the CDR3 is TGTGCCAGCAGCTGGGACAGCACCTACAATGAGCAGTTCTTC.

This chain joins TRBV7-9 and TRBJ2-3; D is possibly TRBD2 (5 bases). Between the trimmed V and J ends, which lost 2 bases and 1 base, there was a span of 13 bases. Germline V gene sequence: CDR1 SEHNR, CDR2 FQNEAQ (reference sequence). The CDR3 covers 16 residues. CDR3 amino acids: CASSLSQRKGTDTQYF. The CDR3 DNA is TGTGCCAGCAGCTTATCCCAGCGGAAAGGCACAGATACGCAGTATTTT.

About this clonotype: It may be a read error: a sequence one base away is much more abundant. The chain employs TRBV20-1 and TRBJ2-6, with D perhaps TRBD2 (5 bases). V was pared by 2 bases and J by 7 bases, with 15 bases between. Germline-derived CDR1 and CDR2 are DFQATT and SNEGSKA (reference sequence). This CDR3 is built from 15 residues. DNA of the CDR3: TGCAGTGCTAGAATCGAGGGATCTCCAGCCAACGTCCTGACTTTC. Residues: CSARIEGSPANVLTF.

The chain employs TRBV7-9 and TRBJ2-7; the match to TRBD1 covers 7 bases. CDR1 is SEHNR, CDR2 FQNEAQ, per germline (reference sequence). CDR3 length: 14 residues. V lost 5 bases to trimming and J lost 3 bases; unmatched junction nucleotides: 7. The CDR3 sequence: CASSPGTVIYEQYF. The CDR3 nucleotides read TGTGCCAGCAGCCCCGGGACAGTAATCTACGAGCAGTACTTC.

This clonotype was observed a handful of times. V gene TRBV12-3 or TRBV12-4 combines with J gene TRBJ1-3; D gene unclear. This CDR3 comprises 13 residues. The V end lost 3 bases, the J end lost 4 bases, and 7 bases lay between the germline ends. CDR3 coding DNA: TGTGCCAGCAGTTTCGGGGAGGGAAACACCATATATTTT. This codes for CASSFGEGNTIYF.

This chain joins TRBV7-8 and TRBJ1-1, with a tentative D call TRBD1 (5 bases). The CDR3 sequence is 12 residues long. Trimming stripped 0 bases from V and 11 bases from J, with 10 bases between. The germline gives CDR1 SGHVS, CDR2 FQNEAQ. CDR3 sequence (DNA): TGTGCCAGCAGCTTAGCCCAGGGCATGGCTTTCTTT. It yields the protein CASSLAQGMAFF.

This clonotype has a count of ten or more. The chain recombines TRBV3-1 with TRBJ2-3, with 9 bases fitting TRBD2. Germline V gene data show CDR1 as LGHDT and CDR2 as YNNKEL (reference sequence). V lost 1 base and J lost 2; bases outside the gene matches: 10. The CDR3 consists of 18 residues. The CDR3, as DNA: TGTGCCAGCAGCCAAGGACTAAGGCTAGCGGGGACCACAGATACGCAGTATTTT. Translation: CASSQGLRLAGTTDTQYF.

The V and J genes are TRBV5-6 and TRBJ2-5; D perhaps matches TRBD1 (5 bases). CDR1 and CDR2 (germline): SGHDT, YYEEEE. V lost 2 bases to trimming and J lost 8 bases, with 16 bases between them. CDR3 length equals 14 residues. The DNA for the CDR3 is TGTGCCAGCAGCTTTAGGGCAGGGCTGGCTACCCAGTACTTC. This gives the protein CASSFRAGLATQYF.

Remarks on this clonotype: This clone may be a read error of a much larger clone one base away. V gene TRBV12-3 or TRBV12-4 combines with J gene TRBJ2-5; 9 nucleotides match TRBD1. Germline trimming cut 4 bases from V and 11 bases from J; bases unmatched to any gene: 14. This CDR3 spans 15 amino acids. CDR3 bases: TGTGCCAGCAGTTCCGGGGACAGGGCGGGCTACAAGCAGTACTTC. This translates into CASSSGDRAGYKQYF.

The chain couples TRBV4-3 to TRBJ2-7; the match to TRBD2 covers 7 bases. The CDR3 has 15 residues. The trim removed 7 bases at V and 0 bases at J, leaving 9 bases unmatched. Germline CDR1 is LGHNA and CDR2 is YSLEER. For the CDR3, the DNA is TGCGCCAGCAACCCCGGGACTACCTACTCCTACGAGCAGTACTTC. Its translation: CASNPGTTYSYEQYF.

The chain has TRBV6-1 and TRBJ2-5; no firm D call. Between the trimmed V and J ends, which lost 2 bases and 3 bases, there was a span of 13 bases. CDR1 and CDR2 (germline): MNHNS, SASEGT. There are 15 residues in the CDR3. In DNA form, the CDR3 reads TGTGCCAGCAGTGAATTAGGTGTTCTCAAAGAGACCCAGTACTTC. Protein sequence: CASSELGVLKETQYF.

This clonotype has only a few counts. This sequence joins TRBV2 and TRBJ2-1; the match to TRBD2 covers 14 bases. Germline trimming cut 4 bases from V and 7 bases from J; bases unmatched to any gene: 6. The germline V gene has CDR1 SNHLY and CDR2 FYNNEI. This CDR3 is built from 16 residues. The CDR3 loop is CASSVPTSGGANEQFF. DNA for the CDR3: TGTGCCAGCAGTGTACCGACTAGCGGGGGGGCTAATGAGCAGTTCTTC.

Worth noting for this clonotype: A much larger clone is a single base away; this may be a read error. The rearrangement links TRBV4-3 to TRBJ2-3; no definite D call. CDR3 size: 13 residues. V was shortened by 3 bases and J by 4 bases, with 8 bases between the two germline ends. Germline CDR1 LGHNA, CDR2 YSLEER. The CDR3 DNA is TGCGCCAGCAGCCATGATCTTCCAGATACGCAGTATTTT. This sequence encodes CASSHDLPDTQYF.

The DNA of the CDR3 is TGTGCCAGCAGCGGACAGGGACGGAGGGAGCAGTACTTC. As protein: CASSGQGRREQYF. The chain is built from TRBV9 and TRBJ2-7; 7 bases line up with TRBD1. This CDR3 has 13 residues. Trimming took 3 bases from V and 7 from J; bases not matched to a gene: 7. Germline CDR1 reads SGDLS; CDR2 reads YYNGEE.